This T cell receptor (beta chain) was sequenced during a study of shared clonotypes between healthy human individuals. Germline CDR1 and CDR2: SGHTA and FQGTGA. CDR3 length: 18 amino acids. V was pared by 1 base and J by 0 bases, with 7 bases of the junction left unmatched. Positively selected for CCR7, the CD45RO-negative cells used as naive CD8 cells excluded terminally differentiated effector memory CD45RA+ cells. The study ran the assay at deep level. This table comes from immunoSEQ multiplex PCR, and its TCRdb copy is limited to in-frame clones, with some not included. The data hold roughly 2,000,000 clones, with about 94% observed a single time.

The rearrangement joins TRBV7-3 to TRBJ2-1; 9 positions agree with TRBD2. Sequencing used naive CD8+ T cells sorted from blood. The origin of this receptor is a man between 18 and 29 years old in good health. This CDR3 reads CASSLNPSGVSSYNEQFF. The CDR3 DNA reads as TGTGCCAGCAGCTTAAACCCTAGCGGGGTTAGCTCCTACAATGAGCAGTTCTTC. The complete variable domain, with remaining parts taken from reference TRBV7-3 and TRBJ2-1, reads GAGVSQTPSNKVTEKGKYVELRCDPISGHTALYWYRQSLGQGPEFLIYFQGTGAADDSGLPNDRFFAVRPEGSVSTLKIQRTERGDSAVYLCASSLNPSGVSSYNEQFFGPGTRLTVL.